This TCR beta chain came from a study of CD4 T cells in relation to SARS-CoV-2 and coronaviruses. Study-wide results and limits: Culture-expanded clones reflect memory recall rather than primary priming during culture. This crossreactivity analysis covered spike protein alone, no other viral proteins.

The J segment lost 5 bases and the V segment lost 3 bases, leaving 3 bases of the junction unmatched. CDR1 is LNHDA, CDR2 SQIVND, per germline (reference sequence). The CDR3 length is 14 residues. The unexposed donors gave CD4+ T cells in about 2011-2018, prior to COVID-19. Naive and memory CD4+ T cells were separated from cryopreserved PBMCs. The table lists this clone with a count of one. Its antigen is not identified. Clones were sequenced by immunoSEQ multiplex PCR, and TCRdb holds only the in-frame ones, with some missing. This table has tens of thousands of clones, 85% to 95% appearing once. Sequencing was done on a sample of naive CD4+ T cells from PBMCs. Subset given: naive CD4+ T cells isolated by negative enrichment. The chain has TRBV19 and TRBJ2-1; TRBD2 agrees at 8 bases. The receptor comes from a human donor in good health. The DNA of the CDR3 is TGTGCCAGTAGTATCGGGACTAGAGACAATGAGCAGTTCTTC. This translates into CASSIGTRDNEQFF.